These 13 T cell receptor beta chains share one sample of origin, sequenced in a study of Ad26.COV2.S vaccination and SARS-CoV-2 variants (dated by TCRdb to about 2021). The sample's treatment or condition label, in plain terms: roughly 20 received Ad26.COV2.S at low or high dose, single or two shots; roughly five received placebo; per-sample allocation not given. Repertoires of vaccine and placebo recipients were sequenced from samples taken on day 63 after the first injection. The library was produced with the immunoSEQ multiplex PCR assay. The source is immuneACCESS, and TCRdb retained only in-frame sequences with V and J called. Part of the clones is not carried over; for the studies checked, unresolved V genes explain less than half of this, and the remainder is unexplained. The sample table lists some 390,000 clones, around 85% of them with a count of one. The ten largest clonotypes hold 3% to 4.5% of the sample.

The sequencing used peripheral blood, collected in a trial of Ad26.COV2.S vaccine versus placebo. The receptor set was obtained from a person between 18 and 65 years old who received the Ad26.COV2.S COVID-19 vaccine or a placebo.

The chain carries TRBV10-1 and TRBJ1-1, with a possible D match to TRBD1 (5 bases). The V and J ends lost 2 bases and 9 bases respectively, with 10 bases between them. The CDR3 has 12 residues. Germline V CDR1 and CDR2: WNHNN, SYGVQD (reference sequence). The CDR3 here is CASSEGGGQAFF. DNA for the CDR3: TGCGCCAGCAGTGAGGGGGGGGGACAAGCTTTCTTT.

The chain links TRBV10-2 to TRBJ1-1; unclear D gene. Germline V gives CDR1 WSHSY, CDR2 SAAADI. This CDR3 has 14 residues. V was trimmed by 7 bases and J by 5 bases, leaving 17 bases between them. CDR3 sequence (DNA): TGCGCCAGCACCCCGACGGACTTGGGGACTGAAGCTTTCTTT. It is translated as CASTPTDLGTEAFF.

This chain links TRBV19 with TRBJ2-5; D could derive from TRBD1 or TRBD2 (5 bases each). Trimming stripped 2 bases from V and 5 bases from J, with 12 bases between. Germline values: CDR1 LNHDA, CDR2 SQIVND (reference sequence). This CDR3 spans 14 amino acids. This CDR3 is CASSITGTEETQYF. CDR3 in DNA: TGTGCCAGTAGTATAACCGGGACCGAGGAGACCCAGTACTTC.

This chain uses TRBV5-1 with TRBJ1-4, with 7 positions matching TRBD1. The CDR3 runs 16 residues. The V and J ends lost 4 bases and 5 bases, in that order; junction bases with no gene match: 11. Germline CDR1 SGHRS, CDR2 YFSETQ. CDR3 nucleotide sequence: TGCGCCAGCAGCCCCTCCCCACAACAGGGGAATGAAAAACTGTTTTTT. Translating gives CASSPSPQQGNEKLFF.

V gene TRBV15 combines with J gene TRBJ2-1; TRBD2 aligns across 7 bases. This CDR3 is 12 amino acids long. J lost 15 bases, V lost 0 bases, and 5 bases had no gene match. Looked up from germline, CDR1 is LNHNV and CDR2 is YYDKDF (reference sequence). The CDR3 sequence: CATSRDRREGFF. In DNA, the CDR3 is TGTGCCACCAGCAGAGATCGGAGGGAGGGGTTCTTC.

V and J are TRBV5-1 and TRBJ1-2; maybe TRBD1 (5 bases). This CDR3 has 12 residues. The germline V and J ends were trimmed by 7 bases and 8 bases, with 15 bases remaining between them. CDR1 SGHRS and CDR2 YFSETQ come from the germline V gene. For the CDR3, the DNA is TGCGCCAGCCAGGACGGGGCTCACGGCTACACCTTC. It is translated as CASQDGAHGYTF. The full variable domain, completed using reference TRBV5-1 and TRBJ1-2, is KAGVTQTPRYLIKTRGQQVTLSCSPISGHRSVSWYQQTPGQGLQFLFEYFSETQRNKGNFPGRFSGRQFSNSRSEMNVSTLELGDSALYLCASQDGAHGYTFGSGTRLTVV.

The chain joins TRBV5-6 to TRBJ1-1, with 8 bases aligning to TRBD1. Germline V gene sequence: CDR1 SGHDT, CDR2 YYEEEE. J was trimmed by 2 bases and V by 1 base; bases with no gene match: 7. The CDR3 totals 16 residues. This CDR3 reads CASSLRTGNDNTEAFF. The CDR3 bases are TGTGCCAGCAGCTTGAGGACAGGGAATGACAACACTGAAGCTTTCTTT. Combining the CDR3 with reference TRBV5-6 and TRBJ1-1 gives the whole variable domain DAGVTQSPTHLIKTRGQQVTLRCSPKSGHDTVSWYQQALGQGPQFIFQYYEEEERQRGNFPDRFSGHQFPNYSSELNVNALLLGDSALYLCASSLRTGNDNTEAFFGQGTRLTVV.

This clone was recorded once. This chain links TRBV7-6 with TRBJ1-2; D possibly corresponds to TRBD1 (6 bases). V lost 5 bases to trimming and J lost 0 bases, with 10 bases between them. The CDR3 is 14 amino acids. Germline lookup yields CDR1 SGHVS and CDR2 FNYEAQ. The CDR3 here is CASSPGHANYGYTF. Here the CDR3 DNA reads TGTGCCAGCAGCCCGGGACACGCTAACTATGGCTACACCTTC.

The CDR3 protein is CASSPPRGNTIYF. In DNA, the CDR3 is TGTGCCAGCAGTCCCCCGCGCGGAAACACCATATATTTT. The J gene is TRBJ1-3, the V gene TRBV7-8; no reliable D call. With 6 bases removed from V and 4 bases from J, the gap between germline ends came to 10 bases. CDR3 length equals 13 residues. Germline values: CDR1 SGHVS, CDR2 FQNEAQ.

The sample holds one count of this clone. This rearrangement joins TRBV9 to TRBJ2-3; 7 bases are shared with TRBD1. The germline CDR1 and CDR2 sequences are SGDLS and YYNGEE. The length of the CDR3 is 16 residues. Trimming at V came to 0 bases and at J to 3 bases, leaving 7 bases not matched to a gene. The DNA for the CDR3 is TGTGCCAGCAGCGTAGAGTCCAGGGGGTGGACAGATACGCAGTATTTT. Amino acid sequence: CASSVESRGWTDTQYF.

This rearrangement joins TRBV10-3 to TRBJ1-3, with 8 bases fitting TRBD1. Germline V gives CDR1 ENHRY, CDR2 SYGVKD. The CDR3 contains 14 residues. The CDR3: CSTRQGPVGNTIYF. In nucleotides, the CDR3 is TGTTCAACGAGACAGGGGCCTGTGGGAAACACCATATATTTT.

V and J are TRBV29-1 and TRBJ2-5; 9 bases are a match to TRBD1. Germline V gene data show CDR1 as SQVTM and CDR2 as ANQGSEA. Unmatched junction bases numbered 3, after V lost 7 bases and J lost 3 bases. CDR3 length: 12 amino acids. CDR3: CSGGDREETQYF. DNA for the CDR3: TGCAGCGGAGGGGACAGGGAAGAGACCCAGTACTTC.

This clone was observed a single time. The genes are TRBV4-1 and TRBJ2-3, with TRBD1 matching over 8 bases. After removal of 8 bases from V and 2 bases from J, the junction contained 12 bases not matched to a gene. The germline CDR1 and CDR2 sequences are MGHRA and YSYEKL. The CDR3 has 16 amino acids. CDR3 amino acids: CASGQGAQRTTDTQYF. DNA for the CDR3: TGCGCCAGCGGGCAGGGGGCACAGAGAACCACAGATACGCAGTATTTT.